This entry describes one T cell receptor beta chain. Its target is unknown. Extraction of RNA preceded its reverse transcription into cDNA, which served as the sequencing template. The table came from immunoSEQ multiplex PCR; TCRdb's copy has only in-frame clones and leaves some out. The profile shows roughly 60,000 clones, roughly 47% of them singletons. Alopecia areata patients gave lesional scalp punch biopsies and peripheral blood samples. Sorted populations comprised CD4+ and CD8+ T cells obtained from PBMCs. The CDR3 has 16 residues. Trimming cost V 2 bases and J 5 bases, with 16 bases left between them. Germline CDR1 and CDR2: LGHNA and YNFKEQ. The data were taken from a study of CD8+ T cells in alopecia areata. Study-wide points: Among patients, TCR sharing was less clear than in mice, a difference possibly due in part to HLA diversity in the patient population.

The sequence was obtained from a human donor with alopecia areata. The rearrangement joins TRBV4-2 to TRBJ2-1, with D possibly being TRBD1 or TRBD2 (6 bases each). Sequences were obtained from NKG2D-low CD8+ T cells sorted from blood. The CDR3: CASSQWRGASDNEQFF. CDR3 sequence (DNA): TGTGCCAGCAGCCAATGGAGGGGGGCTTCTGACAATGAGCAGTTCTTC.